The sample holds one count of the clone carrying this TCR beta chain. What it binds is not known. This sample was taken from a study of OX40 agonist ivuxolimab in advanced cancers. Overall study context: The mean age was approximately 60 years, ranging from roughly 23 to 80, with around four fifths of participants male. General study results and limits: Among some nonresponders, normalized T-cell clonal expansion was also low. Which antigen the expanded peripheral T cells recognized is unknown.

With 1 base clipped from V and 4 bases from J, the junction kept 6 bases outside the gene matches. Looked up from germline, CDR1 is SGHDN and CDR2 is FVKESK. This CDR3 is 17 amino acids long. The repertoire was sequenced with immunoSEQ multiplex PCR; TCRdb's copy has only in-frame clones and lacks some. The sample gives about 71,000 clones, approximately 94% of which show up once; roughly 14% is in the top ten. The chain joins TRBV14 to TRBJ2-1; 11 nucleotides align to TRBD2. The sequences come from CD4+ or CD8+ T cells sorted from blood, collected in a trial of the OX40 agonist ivuxolimab. The TCR sequence derives from an adult with an advanced solid tumor such as melanoma, head and neck, liver or kidney cancer. The CDR3 nucleotides are TGTGCCAGCAGCCAAGGGATGATAGCGGGAGGGTACAATGAGCAGTTCTTC. It yields the protein CASSQGMIAGGYNEQFF.